The 24 T cell receptor beta chains below come from one sample, sequenced in a study of T cells after yellow fever vaccination. MiXCR, run by TCRdb on the 5' RACE reads, gives a single entry per CDR3 protein. The sample shows some 550,000 distinct CDR3 sequences, 15% to 20% of them seen only once. Here the sequenced sample was PBMCs, taken 15 days after the yellow fever booster vaccination. Source of these receptors: a man aged 30 to 45 who received the YFV17D yellow fever vaccine.

V is TRBV10-2 and J is TRBJ2-1, with a possible D match to TRBD2 (6 bases). Germline V gene data show CDR1 as WSHSY and CDR2 as SAAADI. The V end lost 4 bases, the J end lost 8 bases, and 24 bases lay between the germline ends. The CDR3 runs to 17 residues. CDR3 sequence: CASSAFTGTGVYDEQFF. CDR3 in DNA: TGCGCCAGCAGTGCCTTCACCGGGACGGGAGTGTACGATGAGCAGTTCTTC.

This clonotype was recorded a few times. CDR3 nucleotide sequence: TGTGCCAGCAGGCCCGCTTCCGGGGAGCTGTTTTTT. Its translation: CASRPASGELFF. J is TRBJ2-2 and V is TRBV28; D gene unclear. The germline gives CDR1 MDHEN, CDR2 SYDVKM. The CDR3 sequence is 12 residues long. V was pared by 6 bases and J by 6 bases, with 8 bases between.

This sequence joins TRBV7-2 and TRBJ2-1; D unresolved. The germline V and J ends were trimmed by 1 base and 9 bases, with 10 bases remaining between them. Germline V CDR1 and CDR2: SGHTA, FQGNSA. The CDR3 sequence is 13 residues long. In DNA form, the CDR3 reads TGTGCCAGCAGCTTAGTTAGTGTGAGTGAGCAGTTCTTC. As protein: CASSLVSVSEQFF.

This clonotype was detected only a few times. The chain has TRBV12-3 or TRBV12-4 and TRBJ2-3, with D tentatively TRBD1 (6 bases). The CDR3 is 13 residues long. Trimming took 6 bases from V and 7 from J, leaving 14 bases between them. CDR3 loop: CASSPGQTHTQYF. In DNA form, the CDR3 reads TGTGCCAGCAGCCCTGGACAGACCCATACGCAGTATTTT.

The gene calls are TRBV20-1 and TRBJ2-7; 7 bases map to TRBD1. V gave up 3 bases and J gave up 0 bases; unmatched junction bases: 8. The length of the CDR3 is 15 residues. Germline V gene lookup returns CDR1 DFQATT and CDR2 SNEGSKA (reference sequence). The CDR3 DNA reads TGCAGTGCTAGTGCCAGGGGGTCCCACTCCTACGAGCAGTACTTC. Translated, it gives CSASARGSHSYEQYF.

The chain recombines TRBV5-1 with TRBJ2-7; D is possibly TRBD2 (5 bases). Trimming left V 6 bases short and J 9 bases short, with 28 bases between. This CDR3 comprises 16 residues. The germline V gene encodes CDR1 SGHRS and CDR2 YFSETQ. CDR3 sequence: CASTPSTSGSKEAQYF. The CDR3 region has the DNA TGCGCCAGCACCCCTTCGACAAGCGGAAGTAAGGAGGCGCAGTACTTC.

The chain joins TRBV5-6 to TRBJ2-7; TRBD1 matches at 7 bases. This CDR3 has 15 amino acids. V was clipped by 4 bases and J by 2 bases; unmatched bases: 9. In germline, CDR1 is SGHDT, CDR2 YYEEEE. The DNA of the CDR3 is TGTGCCAGCAGCAAACCTCCGGGACAGACCTACGAGCAGTACTTC. Protein product: CASSKPPGQTYEQYF.

This clonotype turned up a few times. This chain links TRBV18 with TRBJ1-1; 7 bases align to TRBD1. J was trimmed by 6 bases and V by 6 bases; bases with no gene match: 13. The CDR3 contains 15 residues. Per the germline V gene, CDR1 is KGHSH and CDR2 is LQKENI. The CDR3 nucleotides are TGTGCCAGCTCCCGACAGGGCGGGAGGTGGGCTGAAGCTTTCTTT. It is translated as CASSRQGGRWAEAFF. Together with reference TRBV18 and TRBJ1-1, the CDR3 gives the full variable domain: NAGVMQNPRHLVRRRGQEARLRCSPMKGHSHVYWYRQLPEEGLKFMVYLQKENIIDESGMPKERFSAEFPKEGPSILRIQQVVRGDSAAYFCASSRQGGRWAEAFFGQGTRLTVV.

The chain has TRBV9 and TRBJ2-3, with 7 nucleotides matching TRBD1. J gave up 2 bases and V 6 bases, and 6 bases lay outside the gene matches. CDR3 length equals 14 residues. Germline CDR1 SGDLS, CDR2 YYNGEE. CDR3 region: CASNTGQHTDTQYF. In nucleotides, the CDR3 is TGTGCCAGCAACACGGGACAGCACACAGATACGCAGTATTTT. The full variable domain, its missing parts supplied by reference TRBV9 and TRBJ2-3, is DSGVTQTPKHLITATGQRVTLRCSPRSGDLSVYWYQQSLDQGLQFLIQYYNGEERAKGNILERFSAQQFPDLHSELNLSSLELGDSALYFCASNTGQHTDTQYFGPGTRLTVL.

This clonotype was seen more than once but under ten times. The J gene is TRBJ2-1, the V gene TRBV20-1; 11 bases agree with TRBD2. The germline CDR1 and CDR2 sequences are DFQATT and SNEGSKA (reference sequence). Unmatched junction bases numbered 5, after V lost 3 bases and J lost 7 bases. The length of the CDR3 is 14 residues. DNA for the CDR3: TGCAGTGCTAGTGTTAGCGGGAGGGGTAATGAGCAGTTCTTC. This codes for CSASVSGRGNEQFF.

This clonotype showed up just a few times. The chain couples TRBV6-5 to TRBJ2-7; 8 nucleotides agree with TRBD2. Trimming cost V 4 bases and J 5 bases; bases outside gene matches: 10. Germline values: CDR1 MNHEY, CDR2 SVGAGI. The CDR3 runs 15 residues. This CDR3 reads CASSSPRSGRNEQYF. For the CDR3, the DNA is TGTGCCAGCAGTTCTCCCCGGAGCGGGAGAAACGAGCAGTACTTC.

This clonotype was recorded at least ten times. The chain couples TRBV9 to TRBJ2-7, with D tentatively TRBD2 (5 bases). The germline V and J ends were trimmed by 0 bases and 0 bases, with 7 bases remaining between them. The germline gives CDR1 SGDLS, CDR2 YYNGEE. The CDR3 has 14 residues. CDR3 amino acids: CASSVGGSSYEQYF. CDR3 bases: TGTGCCAGCAGCGTAGGAGGGAGCTCCTACGAGCAGTACTTC.

This clonotype showed up just a few times. The chain employs TRBV12-3 or TRBV12-4 and TRBJ2-1, with D maybe TRBD2 (5 bases). The CDR3 extends over 12 amino acids. V was pared by 5 bases and J by 8 bases, with 10 bases between. CDR3 DNA sequence: TGTGCCAGCAGTCGGGAAGGAGATGAGCAGTTCTTC. Amino acids: CASSREGDEQFF.

The J gene is TRBJ2-5, the V gene TRBV7-2; D is ambiguous. Germline V gene data show CDR1 as SGHTA and CDR2 as FQGNSA. The CDR3 has 14 amino acids. Trimming took 2 bases from V and 2 from J, leaving 9 bases between them. CDR3 protein: CASSLSRLQETQYF. In DNA, the CDR3 is TGTGCCAGCAGCTTAAGTCGGCTACAAGAGACCCAGTACTTC.

The V call is TRBV10-3, the J call TRBJ2-1; D is perhaps TRBD2 (5 bases). V lost 6 bases to trimming and J lost 6 bases, with 12 bases between them. CDR1 is ENHRY and CDR2 is SYGVKD in the germline V gene. The CDR3 has 13 residues. The DNA for the CDR3 is TGTGCCATCAGCGGGGTCTTGGGCAATGAGCAGTTCTTC. Translation: CAISGVLGNEQFF.

The chain joins TRBV18 to TRBJ2-5; no reliable D call. This CDR3 has 11 residues. V lost 10 bases and J lost 5, with 11 bases in between. Germline assignment: CDR1 KGHSH and CDR2 LQKENI. CDR3 loop: CATLEGETQYF. The CDR3 bases are TGTGCCACCCTAGAAGGCGAGACCCAGTACTTC.

The CDR3 sequence is CASSTSIPGELFF. The CDR3 nucleotides read TGTGCCAGCAGTACGTCCATTCCCGGGGAGCTGTTTTTT. The chain links TRBV2 to TRBJ2-2; D is unclear. Trimming removed 5 bases at V and 6 bases at J, with 10 bases between. This CDR3 contains 13 residues. Germline CDR1 is SNHLY and CDR2 is FYNNEI.

This clonotype was counted a few times. The rearrangement uses TRBV12-3 or TRBV12-4 and TRBJ1-2; D possibly corresponds to TRBD1 (6 bases). V lost 2 bases and J lost 5, with 21 bases in between. This CDR3 comprises 17 residues. The CDR3 sequence: CASSLRTDPASFYGYTF. DNA for the CDR3: TGTGCCAGCAGTTTAAGGACAGACCCTGCCAGTTTTTATGGCTACACCTTC.

The rearrangement joins TRBV20-1 to TRBJ2-7; D is perhaps TRBD1 (5 bases). CDR3 length: 12 residues. Germline V gene lookup returns CDR1 DFQATT and CDR2 SNEGSKA (reference sequence). The CDR3 bases are TGCAGCAAGGGGCCCAATACCTACGAGCAGTACTTC. Amino acids: CSKGPNTYEQYF.

This clonotype has just a few counts. The V call is TRBV15, the J call TRBJ2-5; no reliable D call. CDR1 and CDR2 (germline): LNHNV, YYDKDF (reference sequence). The CDR3 has 11 residues. V was shortened by 2 bases and J by 7 bases, with 5 bases between the two germline ends. CDR3 amino acids: CATSRLPTQYF. CDR3 sequence (DNA): TGTGCCACCAGCAGATTACCGACCCAGTACTTC.

The chain employs TRBV15 and TRBJ2-1; D remains ambiguous. V was pared by 5 bases and J by 5 bases, with 7 bases between. This CDR3 contains 12 residues. Germline V CDR1 and CDR2: LNHNV, YYDKDF (reference sequence). Here the CDR3 reads CATSARNNEQFF. The CDR3 bases are TGTGCCACCAGCGCCCGGAACAATGAGCAGTTCTTC.

V and J are TRBV29-1 and TRBJ1-1; D might be TRBD1 (6 bases). The germline V and J ends were trimmed by 4 bases and 1 base, with 16 bases remaining between them. This CDR3 comprises 15 residues. Germline CDR1 SQVTM, CDR2 ANQGSEA. CDR3 loop: CSVAAWGAGNTEAFF. CDR3 sequence (DNA): TGCAGCGTTGCGGCGTGGGGGGCGGGGAACACTGAAGCTTTCTTT.

This clonotype was counted a few times. The chain links TRBV20-1 to TRBJ2-3; D may be TRBD1 (5 bases). V was cut by 3 bases and J by 1 base, with 11 bases left in between. CDR3 size: 14 residues. CDR1 and CDR2 from the germline V gene are DFQATT and SNEGSKA (reference sequence). The CDR3 DNA reads TGCAGTGCTAGCACAGGTGCCCGCACAGATACGCAGTATTTT. It yields the protein CSASTGARTDTQYF.

This clonotype was seen a few times. The chain has TRBV20-1 and TRBJ2-4; D is unresolved. The CDR3 covers 13 residues. The germline gives CDR1 DFQATT, CDR2 SNEGSKA (reference sequence). Trimming took 0 bases from V and 6 from J, leaving 9 bases between them. For the CDR3, the DNA is TGCAGTGCTAGAGATTTTGGGTTAAACATTCAGTACTTC. Its translation is CSARDFGLNIQYF.